This T cell receptor beta chain was identified during a study of early T cells in non-severe SARS-CoV-2 infection. About the study: Sequencing of bulk RNA from unsorted whole blood was done, without chain pairing.

Researchers attached unique molecular identifiers to individual cDNA molecules. TCRdb passed the 5' RACE reads through MiXCR, listing each CDR3 protein once. The sample has some 30,000 distinct CDR3 sequences; about 4.5% are singletons. This receptor was obtained from an adult who was a healthcare worker with PCR-confirmed SARS-CoV-2 infection or an uninfected control (not recorded which). Sequencing was carried out using whole blood.

The CDR3 spells CATSGPGTSGISDTQYF. The CDR3 coding sequence is TGTGCCACCAGCGGCCCAGGGACTAGCGGGATTTCAGATACGCAGTATTTT. V is TRBV15 and J is TRBJ2-3; 13 nucleotides line up with TRBD2. Germline V lookup: CDR1 LNHNV, CDR2 YYDKDF (reference sequence). V gave up 5 bases and J gave up 4 bases; unmatched junction bases: 9. There are 17 residues in the CDR3.